One and the same sample provided the 10 T cell receptor beta chains below, sequenced in a study of CD8 T cells in Susac syndrome. Reverse transcription used about 0.5 to 1 ug RNA and random hexamers. MiXCR, applied by TCRdb to the immunoSEQ multiplex PCR reads, yields one record per CDR3 protein. The sample carries 150,000 to 190,000 distinct CDR3 sequences, around 95% recorded once. The sequenced sample was CD8+ T cells from PBMCs. The source is a human donor with multiple sclerosis.

This rearrangement joins TRBV28 to TRBJ2-1; 7 bases are a match to TRBD2. Germline V gives CDR1 MDHEN, CDR2 SYDVKM. This CDR3 contains 13 residues. V dropped 6 bases and J dropped 6; count of bases not matched to a gene: 5. The CDR3 here is CASRGGYSNEQFF. The CDR3 DNA sequence: TGTGCCAGCAGGGGGGGGTATAGCAATGAGCAGTTCTTC.

This chain uses TRBV20-1 with TRBJ2-1, with 7 nucleotides matching TRBD2. Trimming at V came to 6 bases and at J to 8 bases, leaving 10 bases not matched to a gene. CDR1 is DFQATT and CDR2 is SNEGSKA in the germline V gene (reference sequence). The CDR3 runs to 13 residues. CDR3: CSAYTITSDEQFF. The CDR3 DNA is TGCAGTGCCTACACTATTACTAGCGATGAGCAGTTCTTC.

The chain is built from TRBV20-1 and TRBJ1-5; 9 bases are shared with TRBD1. This CDR3 has 15 amino acids. The V and J ends lost 1 base and 5 bases, in that order; junction bases with no gene match: 6. Germline loops: CDR1 DFQATT, CDR2 SNEGSKA (reference sequence). CDR3 nucleotides: TGCAGTGCTAGAGGGACAGGGGAGTGGTATCAGCCCCAGCATTTT. Protein product: CSARGTGEWYQPQHF.

V and J are TRBV14 and TRBJ1-2; D remains unclear. The CDR3 totals 11 residues. V lost 8 bases and J 1 base, leaving 5 bases between the germline ends. Germline V gene sequence: CDR1 SGHDN, CDR2 FVKESK. Here the CDR3 reads CASGNNYGYTF. The CDR3 DNA sequence: TGTGCCAGCGGCAATAACTATGGCTACACCTTC. Full variable domain (outside the CDR3, taken from reference TRBV14 and TRBJ1-2): EAGVTQFPSHSVIEKGQTVTLRCDPISGHDNLYWYRRVMGKEIKFLLHFVKESKQDESGMPNNRFLAERTGGTYSTLKVQPAELEDSGVYFCASGNNYGYTFGSGTRLTVV.

The chain links TRBV7-9 to TRBJ2-3; tentative D call: TRBD2 (6 bases). V was pared by 5 bases and J by 8 bases, with 17 bases between. Germline V gene data show CDR1 as SEHNR and CDR2 as FQNEAQ (reference sequence). The CDR3 is 14 residues long. The CDR3 region is CASSPSDPKPTQYF. The CDR3 coding sequence is TGTGCCAGCAGCCCTAGCGATCCGAAACCTACGCAGTATTTT.

V is TRBV4-2 and J is TRBJ2-1; 9 nucleotides agree with TRBD2. CDR1 and CDR2 (germline): LGHNA, YNFKEQ. With V trimmed by 4 bases and J by 6 bases, 4 bases remained unmatched. The length of the CDR3 is 14 residues. CDR3 residues: CASSLGTSPNEQFF. Written as DNA, the CDR3 is TGTGCCAGCAGCCTCGGGACTAGCCCCAATGAGCAGTTCTTC.

This clonotype was observed a single time. The chain joins TRBV20-1 to TRBJ2-7; no firm D call. V was clipped by 4 bases and J by 2 bases, with 12 bases between them. Per the germline V gene, CDR1 is DFQATT and CDR2 is SNEGSKA (reference sequence). The CDR3 has 13 amino acids. The CDR3 loop is CSAIPEITYEQYF. The CDR3 region has the DNA TGCAGTGCTATTCCAGAAATTACCTACGAGCAGTACTTC.

The genes are TRBV20-1 and TRBJ1-5, with unresolved D. The V gene's germline CDR1 is DFQATT and CDR2 SNEGSKA (reference sequence). V lost 3 bases to trimming and J lost 7 bases, with 10 bases between them. CDR3 length: 12 residues. The CDR3 coding sequence is TGCAGTGCTAGTCTTCGGGGACAGCCCCAGCATTTT. Its translation is CSASLRGQPQHF.

This clonotype was seen only once. The chain uses TRBV24-1 and TRBJ2-7; TRBD2 aligns across 10 bases. There are 16 residues in the CDR3. Unmatched junction bases numbered 5, after V lost 0 bases and J lost 4 bases. The germline CDR1 and CDR2 sequences are KGHDR and SFDVKD. The CDR3 DNA follows: TGTGCCACCAGTGATTTGGTAGCGGGGGGAATATACGAGCAGTACGTC. It yields the protein CATSDLVAGGIYEQYV.

CDR3 sequence: CSVEGGISYEQYF. The CDR3 bases are TGCAGCGTTGAGGGAGGGATCTCCTACGAGCAGTACTTC. The chain couples TRBV29-1 to TRBJ2-7; 7 positions match TRBD2. With V trimmed by 3 bases and J by 0 bases, 2 bases remained unmatched. Germline V lookup: CDR1 SQVTM, CDR2 ANQGSEA. The CDR3 contains 13 residues.